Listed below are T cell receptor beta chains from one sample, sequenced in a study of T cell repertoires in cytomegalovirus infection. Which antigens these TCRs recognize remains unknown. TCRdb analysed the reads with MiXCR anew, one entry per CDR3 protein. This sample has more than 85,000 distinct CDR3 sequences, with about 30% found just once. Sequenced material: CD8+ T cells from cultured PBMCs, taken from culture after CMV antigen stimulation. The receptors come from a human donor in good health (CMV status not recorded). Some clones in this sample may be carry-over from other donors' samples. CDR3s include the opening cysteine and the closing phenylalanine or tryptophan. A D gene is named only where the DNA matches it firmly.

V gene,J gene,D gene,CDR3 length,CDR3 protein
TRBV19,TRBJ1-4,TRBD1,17,CARPATGFAAANEKLFF
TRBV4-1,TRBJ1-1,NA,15,CASSQEILGVSEAFF
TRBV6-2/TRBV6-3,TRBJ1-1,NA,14,CASSSLGPGTEAFF
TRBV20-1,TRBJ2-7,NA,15,CSARDLYGAAYEQYF
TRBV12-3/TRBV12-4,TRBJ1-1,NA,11,CASSLEGKAFF
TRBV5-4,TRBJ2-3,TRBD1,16,CASSPPRQGATDTQYF
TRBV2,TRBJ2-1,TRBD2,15,CASIQLAGGRNEQFF
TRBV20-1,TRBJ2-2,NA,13,CSVCDLATGELFF
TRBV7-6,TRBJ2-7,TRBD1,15,CASSRWTGGTYEQYF
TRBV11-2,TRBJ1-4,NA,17,CASSLFPQGATNEKLFF
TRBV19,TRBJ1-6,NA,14,CASSFSSYNSPLHF
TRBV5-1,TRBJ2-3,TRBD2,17,CASSQEKIAGPADTQYF
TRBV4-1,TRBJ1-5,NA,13,CASSPSSNQPQHF
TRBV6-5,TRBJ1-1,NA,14,CASSLVLRNTEAFF
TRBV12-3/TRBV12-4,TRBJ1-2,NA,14,CASSLGGINYGYTF
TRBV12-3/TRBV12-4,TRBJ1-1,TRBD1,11,CAISRGLEAFF
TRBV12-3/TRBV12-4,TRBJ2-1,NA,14,CASSLTGRLGEQFF
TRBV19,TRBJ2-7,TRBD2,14,CASSIAGGTTEQYF
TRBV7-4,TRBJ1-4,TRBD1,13,CASSLRDREELFF
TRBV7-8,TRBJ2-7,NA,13,CASSPASVDEQYF
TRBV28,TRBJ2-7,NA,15,CASATPGVGYYEQYF
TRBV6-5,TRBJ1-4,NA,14,CASSVLGSNEKLFF
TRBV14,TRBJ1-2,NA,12,CASSQYGGGYTF
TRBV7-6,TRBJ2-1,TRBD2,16,CASSLAGSGGLHEQFF
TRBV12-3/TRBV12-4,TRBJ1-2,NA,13,CASSFGLDSGYTF
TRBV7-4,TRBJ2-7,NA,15,CASSGDGTNSYEQYF
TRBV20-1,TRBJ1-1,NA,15,CSARGDTIRNTEAFF
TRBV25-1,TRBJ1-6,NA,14,CASSEGGWGSPLHF
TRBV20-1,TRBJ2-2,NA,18,CSARDSGAGTPNTGELFF
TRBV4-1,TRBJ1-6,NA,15,CASSQVQLYNSPLHF
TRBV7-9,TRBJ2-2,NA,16,CASSLAGGANTGELFF
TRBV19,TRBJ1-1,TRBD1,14,CASSISLGQGEAFF
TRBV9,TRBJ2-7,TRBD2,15,CASSSGGTTPYEQYF
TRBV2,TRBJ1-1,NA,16,CASRAGGPEGISEAFF
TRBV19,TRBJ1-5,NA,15,CASSIGVASNQPQHF
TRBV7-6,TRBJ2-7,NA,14,CASSLGGVFDEQYF
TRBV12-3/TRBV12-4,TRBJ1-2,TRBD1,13,CASSRDRAGGYTF
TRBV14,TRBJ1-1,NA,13,CASSLLGQQIVFF
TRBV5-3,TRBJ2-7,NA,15,CASSYLGGSSYEQYF
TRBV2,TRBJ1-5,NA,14,CASSDWSSNQPQHF
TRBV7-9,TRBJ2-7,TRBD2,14,CASSVGGDYYEQYF
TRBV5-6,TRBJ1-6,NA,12,CASSPQGSPLHF
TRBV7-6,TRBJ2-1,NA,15,CASSITGTFTNEQFF
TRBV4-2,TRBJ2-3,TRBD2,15,CASSLTSGGAEEQYF
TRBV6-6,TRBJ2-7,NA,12,CASRGASYEQYF
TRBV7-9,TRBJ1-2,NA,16,CANSSWDGAGNGGYTF
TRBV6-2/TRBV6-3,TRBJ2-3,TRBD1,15,CASSPRTGWADTQYF
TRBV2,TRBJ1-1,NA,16,CASSDLAGVMNTEAFF
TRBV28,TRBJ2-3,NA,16,CASSFFTGVSTDTQYF
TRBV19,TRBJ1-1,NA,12,CASAMSSIQAFF